The 12 T cell receptor beta chains reported below all come from one sample, sequenced in a study of radiation and T cells in renal cell carcinoma. Generated by immunoSEQ multiplex PCR, the TCRdb table keeps only in-frame clones and is missing some. Found here are about 120,000 clones, 81% of them singletons; the top ten hold 4.5% to 7%. Time point in this sample: blood 2 weeks post-SBRT. Stated treatment: 15 Gy SBRT to primary tumor, nephrectomy 4 weeks later. The sequences come from blood, collected from a patient whose treatment included radiotherapy and nephrectomy. The receptors originated from a man aged 45-60 years with renal cell carcinoma.

This chain joins TRBV9 and TRBJ2-3; D unclear. This CDR3 contains 14 residues. Germline lookup yields CDR1 SGDLS and CDR2 YYNGEE. V lost 4 bases to trimming and J lost 4 bases, with 13 bases between them. DNA for the CDR3: TGTGCCAGCAGCCTAACCGTCAAATCAGATACGCAGTATTTT. This encodes CASSLTVKSDTQYF.

Concerning this clone itself: The sample holds other DNA sequences that translate to the same CDR3. The chain joins TRBV10-3 to TRBJ2-5, with D hard to call. CDR1 is ENHRY, CDR2 SYGVKD, per germline. V dropped 3 bases and J dropped 4 bases, with 6 bases sitting between them. The CDR3 loop spans 12 amino acids. The CDR3 reads CAISDRGETQYF. The CDR3 nucleotides are TGTGCCATCAGTGACCGTGGAGAGACCCAGTACTTC.

The chain combines TRBV11-2 with TRBJ1-5, with 9 bases fitting TRBD1. The CDR3 has 15 amino acids. Germline V gene lookup returns CDR1 SGHAT and CDR2 FQNNGV. Trimming took 5 bases from V and 1 from J; bases not matched to a gene: 3. The CDR3 nucleotides are TGTGCCAGCAGCCTGGGGACAGGGAGCAATCAGCCCCAGCATTTT. As protein: CASSLGTGSNQPQHF.

The V call is TRBV11-2, the J call TRBJ1-4, with a possible D match to TRBD1 (5 bases). This CDR3 is 15 amino acids long. The V gene's germline CDR1 is SGHAT and CDR2 FQNNGV. The V gene lost 5 bases and the J gene lost 3 bases, with 13 bases spanning the gap. The CDR3 DNA follows: TGTGCCAGCAGCCCTCAGGGCGTGGCTAATGAAAAACTGTTTTTT. This translates into CASSPQGVANEKLFF. Full variable domain (missing parts from reference TRBV11-2 and TRBJ1-4): EAGVAQSPRYKIIEKRQSVAFWCNPISGHATLYWYQQILGQGPKLLIQFQNNGVVDDSQLPKDRFSAERLKGVDSTLKIQPAKLEDSAVYLCASSPQGVANEKLFFGSGTQLSVL.

The table lists this clone with a count of one. The chain couples TRBV7-2 to TRBJ1-5; D unclear. This CDR3 comprises 17 residues. Germline loops: CDR1 SGHTA, CDR2 FQGNSA. Trimming took 2 bases from V and 1 from J, leaving 15 bases between them. CDR3 DNA: TGTGCCAGCAGCTTAACCCGCCGCGCGGCGAGCAATCAGCCCCAGCATTTT. It encodes CASSLTRRAASNQPQHF.

This clone showed up just once. This rearrangement joins TRBV9 to TRBJ2-1, with 10 bases that match TRBD2. The CDR3 spans 12 residues. Per germline, CDR1 SGDLS and CDR2 YYNGEE. CDR3 coding DNA: TGTGCGAGCGGGAGGGCCGGAAATGAGCAGTTCTTC. Translated, it gives CASGRAGNEQFF. The variable domain in full, completed from reference TRBV9 and TRBJ2-1, reads DSGVTQTPKHLITATGQRVTLRCSPRSGDLSVYWYQQSLDQGLQFLIQYYNGEERAKGNILERFSAQQFPDLHSELNLSSLELGDSALYFCASGRAGNEQFFGPGTRLTVL.

This clone is a singleton in its sample. This sequence joins TRBV9 and TRBJ2-7, with 7 bases fitting TRBD1. The junction had 12 bases not matched to a gene; V was cut back by 4 bases and J by 5 bases. Germline CDR1 reads SGDLS; CDR2 reads YYNGEE. The CDR3 covers 15 residues. The CDR3 sequence is CASSPHRGPFDEQYF. CDR3 bases: TGTGCCAGCAGCCCCCACAGGGGTCCCTTCGACGAGCAGTACTTC.

The V gene is TRBV2, the J gene TRBJ2-2; a possible D gene is TRBD1 (5 bases). CDR3 length: 16 amino acids. V lost 5 bases, J lost 4 bases, and 17 bases lay in between. The germline V gene encodes CDR1 SNHLY and CDR2 FYNNEI. CDR3 amino acids: CASSPQGILGTGELFF. Written as DNA, the CDR3 is TGTGCCAGCAGTCCCCAGGGAATATTGGGCACCGGGGAGCTGTTTTTT.

The chain combines TRBV28 with TRBJ2-2; 9 nucleotides line up with TRBD1. Germline CDR1 MDHEN, CDR2 SYDVKM. This CDR3 region has 15 residues. The junction had 6 bases not matched to a gene; V was cut back by 5 bases and J by 5 bases. The CDR3 region has the DNA TGTGCCAGCAGTGGGGGACAGGGTAGGACCGGGGAGCTGTTTTTT. Translation gives CASSGGQGRTGELFF.

J is TRBJ1-5 and V is TRBV4-2, with a tentative D call TRBD1 (5 bases). This CDR3 spans 14 amino acids. CDR1 is LGHNA, CDR2 YNFKEQ, per germline. The V gene lost 2 bases and the J gene lost 9 bases, with 14 bases spanning the gap. The CDR3 coding sequence is TGTGCCAGCAGCCAACTAACAGGTGGATGGCCCCAGCATTTT. Its translation: CASSQLTGGWPQHF.

The genes are TRBV6-1 and TRBJ2-4; tentatively, D is TRBD2 (6 bases). Germline V lookup: CDR1 MNHNS, CDR2 SASEGT. CDR3 length equals 13 residues. V gave up 7 bases and J gave up 4 bases, with 11 bases separating them. CDR3 protein: CASTLSGKNIQYF. Written as DNA, the CDR3 is TGTGCCAGCACCCTTAGCGGTAAAAACATTCAGTACTTC.

V gene TRBV6-1 combines with J gene TRBJ2-3, with a possible D match to TRBD1 (5 bases). Germline V gives CDR1 MNHNS, CDR2 SASEGT. Between the trimmed V and J ends, which lost 3 bases and 4 bases, there was a span of 17 bases. The CDR3 consists of 16 residues. This chain's CDR3 is CASSDRQGASPDTQYF. CDR3 in DNA: TGTGCCAGCAGTGATCGGCAGGGTGCCTCCCCAGATACGCAGTATTTT.